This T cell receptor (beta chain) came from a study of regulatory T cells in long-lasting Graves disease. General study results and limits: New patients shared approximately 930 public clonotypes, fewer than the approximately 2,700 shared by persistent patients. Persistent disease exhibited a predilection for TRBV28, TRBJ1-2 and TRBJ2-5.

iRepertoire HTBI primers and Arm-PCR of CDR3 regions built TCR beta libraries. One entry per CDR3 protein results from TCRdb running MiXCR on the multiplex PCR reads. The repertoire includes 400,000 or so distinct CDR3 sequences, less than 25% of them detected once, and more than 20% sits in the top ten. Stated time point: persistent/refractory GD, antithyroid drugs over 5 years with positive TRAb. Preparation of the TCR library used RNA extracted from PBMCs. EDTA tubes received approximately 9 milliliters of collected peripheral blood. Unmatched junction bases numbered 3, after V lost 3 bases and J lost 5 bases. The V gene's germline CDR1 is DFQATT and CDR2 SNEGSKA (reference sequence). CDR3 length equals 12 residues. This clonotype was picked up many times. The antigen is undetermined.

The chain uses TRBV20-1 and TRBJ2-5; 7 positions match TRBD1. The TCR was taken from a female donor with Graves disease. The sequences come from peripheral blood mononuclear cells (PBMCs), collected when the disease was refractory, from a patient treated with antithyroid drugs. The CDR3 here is CSARARGETQYF. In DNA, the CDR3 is TGCAGTGCTAGGGCCAGGGGGGAGACCCAGTACTTC.